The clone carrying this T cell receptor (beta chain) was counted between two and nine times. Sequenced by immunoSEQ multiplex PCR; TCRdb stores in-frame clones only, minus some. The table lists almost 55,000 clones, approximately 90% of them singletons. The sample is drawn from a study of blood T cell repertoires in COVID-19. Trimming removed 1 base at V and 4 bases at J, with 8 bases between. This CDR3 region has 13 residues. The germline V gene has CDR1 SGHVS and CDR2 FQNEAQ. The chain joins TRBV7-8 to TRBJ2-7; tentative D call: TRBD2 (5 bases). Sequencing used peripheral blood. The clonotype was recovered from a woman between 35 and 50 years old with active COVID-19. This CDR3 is CASSLGERYEQYF. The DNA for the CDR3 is TGTGCCAGCAGCTTAGGGGAGAGGTACGAGCAGTACTTC. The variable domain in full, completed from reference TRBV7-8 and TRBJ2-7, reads GAGVSQSPRYKVAKRGQDVALRCDPISGHVSLFWYQQALGQGPEFLTYFQNEAQLDKSGLPSDRFFAERPEGSVSTLKIQRTQQEDSAVYLCASSLGERYEQYFGPGTRLTVT.